This entry lists 11 T cell receptor beta chains sequenced from one sample in a study of cytomegalovirus exposure and HLA in healthy donors. The PCR contained 60 Vbeta and 13 Jbeta primers. Sequenced by immunoSEQ multiplex PCR; TCRdb stores in-frame clones only, minus some. The repertoire includes 200,000 or so clones, 70% to 80% of them detected once, and 0.2% to 0.25% sits in the top ten. Sample: PBMCs. Receptor source: a girl under 10 years old in good health and CMV-seronegative.

The chain joins TRBV5-1 to TRBJ1-4; D uncertain. CDR1 and CDR2 from the germline V gene are SGHRS and YFSETQ. The CDR3 consists of 13 residues. Trimming pared 0 bases from V and 7 bases from J, leaving 7 bases between. The CDR3, as DNA: TGCGCCAGCAGCTTGGGGGCGAGTGAAAAACTGTTTTTT. Protein: CASSLGASEKLFF.

This clone is a singleton in its sample. The genes are TRBV5-1 and TRBJ2-6, with 7 bases fitting TRBD1. The trim removed 0 bases at V and 0 bases at J, leaving 3 bases unmatched. The germline V gene has CDR1 SGHRS and CDR2 YFSETQ. The CDR3 runs to 17 residues. The CDR3 reads CASSLEYRGSGANVLTF. The CDR3 DNA reads TGCGCCAGCAGCTTGGAATACAGGGGCTCTGGGGCCAACGTCCTGACTTTC.

The CDR3 DNA reads as TGTGCCAGCAGCTTTTGGCCCACTAGCGTACTCTACGAGCAGTACTTC. Translated, it gives CASSFWPTSVLYEQYF. The chain joins TRBV5-6 to TRBJ2-7; 7 positions agree with TRBD2. V lost 2 bases and J lost 3; bases outside the gene matches: 11. Germline V lookup: CDR1 SGHDT, CDR2 YYEEEE. This CDR3 region has 16 residues.

J is TRBJ1-2 and V is TRBV30; D may be TRBD1 (5 bases). The length of the CDR3 is 15 residues. The germline V gene encodes CDR1 GTSNPN and CDR2 SVGIG (reference sequence). Trimming cost V 0 bases and J 4 bases, with 15 bases left between them. The CDR3 DNA reads TGTGCCTGGAGTGTAGGGGTTGGAAGAGCCTATGGCTACACCTTC. Protein: CAWSVGVGRAYGYTF.

V and J are TRBV18 and TRBJ2-7; 13 positions match TRBD2. Trimming at V came to 4 bases and at J to 6 bases, leaving 9 bases not matched to a gene. The CDR3 spans 16 residues. The germline V gene encodes CDR1 KGHSH and CDR2 LQKENI. This chain's CDR3 is CASSLGLAGLGFEQYF. In nucleotides, the CDR3 is TGTGCCAGCTCACTGGGACTAGCGGGACTGGGCTTCGAGCAGTACTTC.

The chain carries TRBV7-3 and TRBJ2-7; TRBD1 aligns across 7 bases. Losses at the gene ends were 4 bases for V and 4 bases for J; bases not matched to a gene: 7. The germline V gene encodes CDR1 SGHTA and CDR2 FQGTGA. The CDR3 length is 14 residues. The CDR3 protein is CASSSGTDNYEQYF. The DNA of the CDR3 is TGTGCCAGCAGCTCCGGGACAGATAATTACGAGCAGTACTTC.

Details on this clone: Other DNA sequences in the sample encode the same CDR3. The chain couples TRBV21-1 to TRBJ2-7; the tabulated D call, TRBD2, remains unverified against the DNA. TRBV21-1 constitutes a pseudogene. The CDR3 is 16 amino acids. Here the CDR3 reads CASANGKSYPSYEQYF. As DNA, the CDR3 is TGTGCCAGCGCCAACGGGAAGTCCTACCCTTCCTACGAGCAGTACTTC.

This clone occurred once. This rearrangement joins TRBV5-1 to TRBJ2-2; possibly TRBD2 for D (6 bases). CDR3 size: 15 residues. The V and J ends lost 4 bases and 3 bases respectively, with 13 bases between them. Germline CDR1 is SGHRS and CDR2 is YFSETQ. The CDR3 nucleotides are TGCGCCAGCAGCCTGCTGGAGGGGTACACCGGGGAGCTGTTTTTT. As protein: CASSLLEGYTGELFF. The whole variable domain, filled in from reference TRBV5-1 and TRBJ2-2, reads KAGVTQTPRYLIKTRGQQVTLSCSPISGHRSVSWYQQTPGQGLQFLFEYFSETQRNKGNFPGRFSGRQFSNSRSEMNVSTLELGDSALYLCASSLLEGYTGELFFGEGSRLTVL.

The rearrangement joins TRBV7-9 to TRBJ1-1; D perhaps matches TRBD1 (6 bases). Per the germline V gene, CDR1 is SEHNR and CDR2 is FQNEAQ (reference sequence). The germline V and J ends were trimmed by 5 bases and 0 bases, with 13 bases remaining between them. CDR3 size: 15 residues. CDR3 residues: CASSNGGLMNTEAFF. The CDR3 DNA is TGTGCCAGCAGCAATGGGGGCCTCATGAACACTGAAGCTTTCTTT.

This clone was observed a handful of times. The chain has TRBV6-5 and TRBJ2-1, with TRBD2 matching 8 bases. The CDR3 is 16 residues long. Losses at the gene ends were 4 bases for V and 3 bases for J; bases not matched to a gene: 8. Germline V gene sequence: CDR1 MNHEY, CDR2 SVGAGI. The DNA for the CDR3 is TGTGCCAGCAGTTCCGGGACTAGTTTTGGCTACAATGAGCAGTTCTTC. Translated: CASSSGTSFGYNEQFF.

This clone was counted a few times. The chain carries TRBV5-1 and TRBJ2-7; 7 nucleotides agree with TRBD1. The junction had 5 bases not matched to a gene; V was cut back by 5 bases and J by 3 bases. Germline CDR1 reads SGHRS; CDR2 reads YFSETQ. The CDR3 consists of 13 residues. The CDR3 DNA sequence: TGCGCCAGCAGAAGGGACAGAGACTACGAGCAGTACTTC. This gives the protein CASRRDRDYEQYF.